A selection of T cell receptor beta chains follows, all from one sample in a study of beta chain features in type 1 diabetes. Generated by immunoSEQ multiplex PCR, the TCRdb table keeps only in-frame clones and is missing some. This sample yields 400,000 or so clones, of which around 10% are seen a single time; 0.55% to 0.75% belongs to the top ten. Source material: central memory CD4+ T cells from blood. Receptors originate from a man aged 30 to 39 with type 1 diabetes. The conserved cysteine and the conserved F or W are not part of the CDR3 here. D genes are given only for firm matches.

d_gene | j_gene | v_gene | CDR3aa
. | TRBJ2-1 | TRBV7-9 | ASSAVRDEQF
TRBD1 | TRBJ1-1 | TRBV19 | AIQPQSGTGPNTEAF
. | TRBJ2-3 | TRBV5-1 | ASSLLNAGAGTDTQY
. | TRBJ2-7 | TRBV11-1 | ASSRDSSYEQY
. | TRBJ1-5 | TRBV6-5 | ASRRQASNQPQH
TRBD1 | TRBJ1-1 | TRBV5-4 | ASSSRQGAGTEAF
TRBD2 | TRBJ2-1 | TRBV7-2 | ASSLGGLAGNNEQF
. | TRBJ2-3 | TRBV29-1 | SVEHWGDTQY
. | TRBJ2-1 | TRBV5-1 | ASSLGDYFNEQF
TRBD1 | TRBJ2-3 | TRBV5-1 | ASSFDGTGTDTQY
. | TRBJ2-7 | TRBV7-3 | ASSSRQDREQY
TRBD1 | TRBJ1-2 | TRBV2 | ASSPQTGEGYT
. | TRBJ2-7 | TRBV10-3 | AISDQGVPYEQY
TRBD1 | TRBJ1-2 | TRBV7-8 | ASSSTGTAEIYGYT
. | TRBJ2-2 | TRBV7-9 | ASGRREGELF
. | TRBJ2-5 | TRBV6-6 | AIGGQQETQY
. | TRBJ1-1 | TRBV30 | AWSGVRAEAF
. | TRBJ2-3 | TRBV2 | ASSDGPGDTQY
. | TRBJ2-7 | TRBV28 | ASSLGDLSSYEQY
TRBD2 | TRBJ2-2 | TRBV5-1 | ASSSGLAGDVRTGELF
TRBD1 | TRBJ2-5 | TRBV6-5 | ASSAIQGAETQY
TRBD1 | TRBJ2-7 | TRBV7-9 | ASSLVQGAGEQY
. | TRBJ2-7 | TRBV7-2 | ASSLGLGEQY
TRBD1 | TRBJ2-2 | TRBV11-2 | ASSLNVQGAGIGELF
TRBD2 | TRBJ2-7 | TRBV27 | ASSLSASGTYEQY
TRBD1 | TRBJ2-1 | TRBV6-5 | ASSQPGQGYNEQF
TRBD2 | TRBJ2-2 | TRBV9 | ASSPTSGKNTGELF
. | TRBJ1-5 | TRBV6-6 | ATRAAAGRVLH
. | TRBJ1-4 | TRBV7-2 | ASSLGLGNEKLF
. | TRBJ2-7 | TRBV13 | ASSPPVPRANYEQY
. | TRBJ1-4 | TRBV5-6 | ASSLGRPDPEKLF
. | TRBJ1-4 | TRBV27 | ASSFTGNFNEKLF
. | TRBJ2-5 | TRBV18 | ASSPPTDSETQY
. | TRBJ1-2 | TRBV27 | ASSLKAGIQGYT
. | TRBJ1-1 | TRBV6-6 | ASSYSTGFEAF
TRBD2 | TRBJ2-3 | TRBV11-2 | ASSSSGISGRSTDTQY
. | TRBJ2-7 | TRBV27 | ASSPRGRGYEQY
. | TRBJ2-7 | TRBV7-2 | ASRSQRARSYEQY
TRBD2 | TRBJ2-7 | TRBV9 | ASSVETSYYEQY
. | TRBJ2-7 | TRBV7-2 | AVRGGQQAFEQY
. | TRBJ2-1 | TRBV7-8 | ASSVPRTRYNEQF
TRBD2 | TRBJ2-5 | TRBV5-1 | ASSLGTRETQY
. | TRBJ2-2 | TRBV7-3 | ASSLDQGYTGELF
TRBD2 | TRBJ2-1 | TRBV19 | ASSITSGSSANEQF
. | TRBJ1-5 | TRBV29-1 | SVVGGFDQPQH
TRBD2 | TRBJ2-1 | TRBV7-6 | ASSSSGSVGEQF